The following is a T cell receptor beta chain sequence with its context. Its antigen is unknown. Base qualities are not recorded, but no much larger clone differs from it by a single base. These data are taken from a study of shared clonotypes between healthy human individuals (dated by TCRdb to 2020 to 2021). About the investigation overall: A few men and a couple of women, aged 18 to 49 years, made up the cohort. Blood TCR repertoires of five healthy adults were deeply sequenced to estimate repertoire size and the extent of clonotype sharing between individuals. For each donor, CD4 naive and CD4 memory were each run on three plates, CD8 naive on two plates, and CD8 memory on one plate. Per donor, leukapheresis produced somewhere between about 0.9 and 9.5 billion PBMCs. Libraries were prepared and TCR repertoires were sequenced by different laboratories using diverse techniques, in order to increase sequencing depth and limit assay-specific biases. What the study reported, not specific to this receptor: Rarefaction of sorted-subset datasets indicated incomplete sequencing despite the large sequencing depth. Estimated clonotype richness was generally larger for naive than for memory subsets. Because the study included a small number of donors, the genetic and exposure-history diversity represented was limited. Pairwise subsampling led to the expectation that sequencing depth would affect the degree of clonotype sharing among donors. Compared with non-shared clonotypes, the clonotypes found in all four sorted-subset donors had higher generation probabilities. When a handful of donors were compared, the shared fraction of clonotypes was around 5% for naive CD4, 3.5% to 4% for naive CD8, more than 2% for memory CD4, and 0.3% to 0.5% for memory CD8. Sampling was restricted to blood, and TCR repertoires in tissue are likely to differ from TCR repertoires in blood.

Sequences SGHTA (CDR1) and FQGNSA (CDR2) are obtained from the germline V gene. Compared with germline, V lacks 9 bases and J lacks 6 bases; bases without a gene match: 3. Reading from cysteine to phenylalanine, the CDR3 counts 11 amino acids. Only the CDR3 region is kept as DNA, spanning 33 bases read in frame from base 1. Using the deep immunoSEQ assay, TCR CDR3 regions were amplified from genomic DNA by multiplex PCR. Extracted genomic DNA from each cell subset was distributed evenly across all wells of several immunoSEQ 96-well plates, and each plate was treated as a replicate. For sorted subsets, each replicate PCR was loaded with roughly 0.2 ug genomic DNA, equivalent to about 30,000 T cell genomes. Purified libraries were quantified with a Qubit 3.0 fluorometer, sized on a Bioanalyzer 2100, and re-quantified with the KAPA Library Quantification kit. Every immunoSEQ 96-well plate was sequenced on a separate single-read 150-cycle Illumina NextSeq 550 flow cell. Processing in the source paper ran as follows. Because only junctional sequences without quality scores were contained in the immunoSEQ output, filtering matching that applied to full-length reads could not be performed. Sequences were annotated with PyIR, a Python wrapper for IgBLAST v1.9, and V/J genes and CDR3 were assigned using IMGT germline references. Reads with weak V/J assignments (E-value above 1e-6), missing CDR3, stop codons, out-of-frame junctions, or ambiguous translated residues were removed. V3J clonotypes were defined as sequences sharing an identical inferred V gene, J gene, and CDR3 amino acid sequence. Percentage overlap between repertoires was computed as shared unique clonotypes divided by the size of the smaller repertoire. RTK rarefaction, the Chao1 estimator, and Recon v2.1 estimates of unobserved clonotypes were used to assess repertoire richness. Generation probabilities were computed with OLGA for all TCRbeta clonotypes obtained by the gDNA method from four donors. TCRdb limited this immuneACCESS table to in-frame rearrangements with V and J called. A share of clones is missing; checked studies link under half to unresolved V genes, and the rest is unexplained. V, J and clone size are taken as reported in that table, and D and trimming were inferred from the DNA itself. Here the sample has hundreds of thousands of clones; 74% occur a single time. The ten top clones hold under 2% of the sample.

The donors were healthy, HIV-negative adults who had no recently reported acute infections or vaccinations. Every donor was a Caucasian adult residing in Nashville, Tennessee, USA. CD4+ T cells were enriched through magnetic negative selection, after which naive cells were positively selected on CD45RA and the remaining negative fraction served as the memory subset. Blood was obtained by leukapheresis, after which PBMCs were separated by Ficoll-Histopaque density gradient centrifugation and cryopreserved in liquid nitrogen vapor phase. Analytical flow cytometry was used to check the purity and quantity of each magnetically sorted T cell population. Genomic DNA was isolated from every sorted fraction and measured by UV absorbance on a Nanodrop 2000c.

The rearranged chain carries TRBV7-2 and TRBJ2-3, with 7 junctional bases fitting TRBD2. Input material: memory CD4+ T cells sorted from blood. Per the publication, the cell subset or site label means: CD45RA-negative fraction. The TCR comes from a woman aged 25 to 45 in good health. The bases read TGTGCCAGTGGGGGAGGGGATACGCAGTATTTT. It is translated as CASGGGDTQYF.